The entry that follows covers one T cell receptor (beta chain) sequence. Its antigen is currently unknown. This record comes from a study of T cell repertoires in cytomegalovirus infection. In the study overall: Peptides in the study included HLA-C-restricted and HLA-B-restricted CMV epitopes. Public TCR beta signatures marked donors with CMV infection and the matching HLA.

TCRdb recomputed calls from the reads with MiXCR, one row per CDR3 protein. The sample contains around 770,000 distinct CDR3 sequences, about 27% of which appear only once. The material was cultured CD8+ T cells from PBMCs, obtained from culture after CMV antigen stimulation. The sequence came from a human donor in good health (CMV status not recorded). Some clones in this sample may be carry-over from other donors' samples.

For the CDR3, the DNA is TGTGCCAGCAGCCTAACAGGGGCTAATTCACCCCTCCACTTT. It yields the protein CASSLTGANSPLHF. The J gene is TRBJ1-6, the V gene TRBV6-6; 7 bases match TRBD1. CDR3 size: 14 residues. CDR1 and CDR2 (germline): MNHNY, SVGAGI (reference sequence). V shed 6 bases, J shed 6 bases, and the junction held 5 bases outside the gene matches.